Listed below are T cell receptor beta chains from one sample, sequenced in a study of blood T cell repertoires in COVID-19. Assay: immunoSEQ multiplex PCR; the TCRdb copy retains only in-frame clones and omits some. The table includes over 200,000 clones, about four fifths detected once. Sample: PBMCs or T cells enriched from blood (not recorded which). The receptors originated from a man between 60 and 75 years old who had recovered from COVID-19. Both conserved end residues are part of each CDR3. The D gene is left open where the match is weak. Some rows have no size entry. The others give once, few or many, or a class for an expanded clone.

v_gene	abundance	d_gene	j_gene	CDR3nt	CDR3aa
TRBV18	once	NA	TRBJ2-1	TGTGCCAGCTCACCCAGGACTGGTTGGAATGAGCAGTTCTTC	CASSPRTGWNEQFF
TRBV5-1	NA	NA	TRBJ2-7	TGCGCCAGCAGCTTGGCCGTGGGGCTCGAATACGAGCAGTACTTC	CASSLAVGLEYEQYF
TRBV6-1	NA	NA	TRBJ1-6	TGTGCCAGCAGTGAAGTGACTCAATCACCCCTCCACTTT	CASSEVTQSPLHF
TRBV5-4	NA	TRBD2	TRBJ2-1	TGTGCCAGCAGCTTACCGACTAGCGGGGAAAGGGGTGAGCAGTTCTTC	CASSLPTSGERGEQFF
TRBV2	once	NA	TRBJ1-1	TGTGCCAGCATCGACAGCCCGAACACTGAAGCTTTCTTT	CASIDSPNTEAFF
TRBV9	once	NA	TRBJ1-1	TGTGCCAGCAGCCCGCGGAAGAACATTGAAGCTTTCTTT	CASSPRKNIEAFF
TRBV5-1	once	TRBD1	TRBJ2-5	TGCGCCAGCAGCTTGGACAGGGGGGAGAGCGAGACCCAGTACTTC	CASSLDRGESETQYF
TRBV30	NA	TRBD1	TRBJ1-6	TGTGCCTGGAAGGACAGGGTCTATTCCTATAATTCACCCCTCCACTTT	CAWKDRVYSYNSPLHF
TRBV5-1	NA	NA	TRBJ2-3	TGCGCCAGCAGCTGGGGACACCCAAACGGCGCAGATACGCAGTATTTT	CASSWGHPNGADTQYF
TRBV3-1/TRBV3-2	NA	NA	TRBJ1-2	TGTGCCAGCAGCCAAGCGGGGAACTATGGCTACACCTTC	CASSQAGNYGYTF
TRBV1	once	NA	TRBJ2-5	TGCACCAGCAGCCAAAAACCGCGGCTAGCGGGGCGGGAGACCCAGTACTTC	CTSSQKPRLAGRETQYF
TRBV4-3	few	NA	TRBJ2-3	TGCGCCAGCAGCCAAGAGGTCGGGGGGCAGGGAGATACGCAGTATTTT	CASSQEVGGQGDTQYF
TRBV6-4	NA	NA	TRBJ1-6	TGTGCCAGCAGTGACTCAGCCGCCGATAATTCACCCCTCCACTTT	CASSDSAADNSPLHF
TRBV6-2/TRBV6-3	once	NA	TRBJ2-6	TGTGCCAGCAGTTCACTAGAATCCGGGGCCAACGTCCTGACTTTC	CASSSLESGANVLTF
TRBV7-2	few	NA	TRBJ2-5	TGTGCCAGCAGCTTAGGCATTATGGAGGACCAAGAGACCCAGTACTTC	CASSLGIMEDQETQYF
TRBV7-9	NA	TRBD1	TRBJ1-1	TGTGCCAGCAGCCAAAACAGGGGTGACACTGAAGCTTTCTTT	CASSQNRGDTEAFF
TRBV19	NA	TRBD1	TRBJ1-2	TGTGCCAGTAAACAGACAGGGCCAAGAGATGGCTACACCTTC	CASKQTGPRDGYTF
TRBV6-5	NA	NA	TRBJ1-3	TGTGCCAGCAGTTCCGGGTCGGCTGGAAACACCATATATTTT	CASSSGSAGNTIYF
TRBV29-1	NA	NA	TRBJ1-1	TGCAGCGTTTCCTATCGGGGAATCATGAACACTGAAGCTTTCTTT	CSVSYRGIMNTEAFF
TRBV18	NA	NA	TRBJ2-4	TGTGCCAGCTCACCACCTGGGGCATTAGCCAAAAACATTCAGTACTTC	CASSPPGALAKNIQYF
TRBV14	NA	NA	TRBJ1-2	TGTGCCAGCAGCCGTGCTAGACAGTCCCCAGGTGGCTACACCTTC	CASSRARQSPGGYTF
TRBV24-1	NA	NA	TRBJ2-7	TGTGCCACCAGTGACAGGACAGTCGCTCCCTACGAGCAGTACTTC	CATSDRTVAPYEQYF
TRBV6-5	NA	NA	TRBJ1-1	TGTGCCAGCAGTTACTCGGGGGGGTTGAGGGCTGAAGCTTTCTTT	CASSYSGGLRAEAFF
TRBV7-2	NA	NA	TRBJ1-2	TGTGCCAGCAGCTCCTCTAATACCGGGACACGTGGCTACACCTTC	CASSSSNTGTRGYTF
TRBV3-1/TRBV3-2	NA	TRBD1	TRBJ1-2	TGTGCCAGCAGCCATTGGGACAGGACCTACTATGGCTACACCTTC	CASSHWDRTYYGYTF
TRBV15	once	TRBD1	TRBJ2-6	TGTGCCACCAGCAGTCCCAGGACAGGGCCAGGGGCCAACGTCCTGACTTTC	CATSSPRTGPGANVLTF
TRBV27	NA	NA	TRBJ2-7	TGTGCCAGCAGTTCCGACAGGAGGACCTACGAGCAGTACTTC	CASSSDRRTYEQYF
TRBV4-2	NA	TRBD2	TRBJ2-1	TGTGCCAGCAGCCAAGGACTAGCGGGGGCTAGTGAGCAGTTCTTC	CASSQGLAGASEQFF
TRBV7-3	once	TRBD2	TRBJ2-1	TGTGCCAGCAGCTCTAGCGGGGGGGCTTTTTATGAGCAGTTCTTC	CASSSSGGAFYEQFF
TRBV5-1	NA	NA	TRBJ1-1	TGCGCCAGCAGCTTGGTACAGCAGAACACTGAAGCTTTCTTT	CASSLVQQNTEAFF
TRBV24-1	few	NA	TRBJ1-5	TGTGCCACCAGTGGGGCGGGGGCGAATCAGCCCCAGCATTTT	CATSGAGANQPQHF
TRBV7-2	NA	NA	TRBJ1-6	TGTGCCAGCAGCTTCTGGACAGATAATTCACCCCTCCACTTT	CASSFWTDNSPLHF
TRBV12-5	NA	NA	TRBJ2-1	TGTGCTAGTGGTTTGGTACGAGGCTACAATGAGCAGTTCTTC	CASGLVRGYNEQFF
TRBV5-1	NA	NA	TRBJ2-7	TGCGCCAGCAGCCACCGGGACACATCCTACGAGCAGTACTTC	CASSHRDTSYEQYF
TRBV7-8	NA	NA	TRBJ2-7	TGTGCCAGCAGCTTAGAGGACAGACTTTACGAGCAGTACTTC	CASSLEDRLYEQYF
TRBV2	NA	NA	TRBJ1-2	TGTGCCACCGCGACGGGGATCAACTATGGCTACACCTTC	CATATGINYGYTF
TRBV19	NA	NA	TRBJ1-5	TGTGCCAGTACCCTGGGCCCCTCTCCGATTCAGCCCCAGCATTTT	CASTLGPSPIQPQHF
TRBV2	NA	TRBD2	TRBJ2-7	TGTGCCAGCAGTCCTCCGGGACTAGCGGGGGCGTACGAGCAGTACTTC	CASSPPGLAGAYEQYF
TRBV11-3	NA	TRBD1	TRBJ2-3	TGTGCCAGCAGCCGAGGACAGGGCCTAGCCGATACGCAGTATTTT	CASSRGQGLADTQYF
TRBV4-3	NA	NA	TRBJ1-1	TGCGCCAGCAGCCAAGTTTTGGGGGGAACTGAAGCTTTCTTT	CASSQVLGGTEAFF
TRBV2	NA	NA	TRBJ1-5	TGTGCCACCCAACGGGGTAGCAATCAGCCCCAGCATTTT	CATQRGSNQPQHF
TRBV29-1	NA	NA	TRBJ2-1	TGCAGCGCCATGGAGGGGCATGAGCAGTTCTTC	CSAMEGHEQFF
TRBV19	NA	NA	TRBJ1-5	TGTGCCAGTAGTATTGCACAGGGTCAGCCCCAGCATTTT	CASSIAQGQPQHF
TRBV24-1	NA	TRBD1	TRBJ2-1	TGTGCCACCAGTGACTCCGGACAGGGCTCCTACAATGAGCAGTTCTTC	CATSDSGQGSYNEQFF
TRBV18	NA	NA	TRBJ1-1	TGTGCCAGCTCACCACCGAACAGGCAGGGCCTGAACACTGAAGCTTTCTTT	CASSPPNRQGLNTEAFF
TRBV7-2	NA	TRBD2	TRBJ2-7	TGTGCCAGCAGCTTAGCGGGGACTAGCGGGGGGTCCTACGAGCAGTACTTC	CASSLAGTSGGSYEQYF
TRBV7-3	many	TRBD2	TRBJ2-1	TGTGCCAGCAGCCACAGGACTAGCGGGGGGGCTGGTGAGCAGTTCTTC	CASSHRTSGGAGEQFF
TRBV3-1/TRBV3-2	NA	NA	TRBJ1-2	TGTGCCAGCAGCCAAGGTCGTGGCTACACCTTC	CASSQGRGYTF
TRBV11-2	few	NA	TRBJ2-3	TGTGCCAGCAGCTTCGGCGGGGCCGGTACAGATACGCAGTATTTT	CASSFGGAGTDTQYF
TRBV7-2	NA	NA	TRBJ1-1	TGTGCCAGCAGCTTAGCTACAGGGCTGAACACTGAAGCTTTCTTT	CASSLATGLNTEAFF
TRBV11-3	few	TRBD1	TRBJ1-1	TGTGCCAGCAGCTTAGAGGGACAGGGGGCTAGAATCACTGAAGCTTTCTTT	CASSLEGQGARITEAFF
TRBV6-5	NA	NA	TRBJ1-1	TGTGCCAGCAGCCCGGGACAACTGAACACTGAAGCTTTCTTT	CASSPGQLNTEAFF
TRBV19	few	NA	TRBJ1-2	TGTGCCAGTAACAACCAAGACAGGAATGGTTATGGCTACACCTTC	CASNNQDRNGYGYTF